These 30 T cell receptor beta chains originate from one sample sequenced in a study of shared clonotypes between healthy human individuals. Method: immunoSEQ multiplex PCR; TCRdb's copy keeps in-frame clones and lacks some. The table records 2 million to 3 million clones, over 85% of them present only once. The specimen sequenced was naive CD4+ T cells from PBMCs. Subset: CD45RA+ positively selected. The receptors derive from a man aged 18 to 29 in good health. Some clones in this sample may be carry-over from other donors' samples.

This chain joins TRBV7-7 and TRBJ2-1, with D uncertain. Germline values: CDR1 SSHAT, CDR2 FNYEAQ (reference sequence). The CDR3 length is 14 residues. The germline V and J ends were trimmed by 2 bases and 5 bases, with 10 bases remaining between them. This chain's CDR3 is CASSLTPGDNEQFF. CDR3 sequence (DNA): TGTGCCAGCAGCTTAACCCCTGGAGACAATGAGCAGTTCTTC.

The chain uses TRBV7-9 and TRBJ2-3, with 14 bases matching TRBD2. Germline CDR1 is SEHNR and CDR2 is FQNEAQ (reference sequence). The ends lost 1 base at V and 0 bases at J; junction bases unmatched: 6. The CDR3 runs to 19 residues. The CDR3 protein is CASSLGLAGGPASTDTQYF. The CDR3 nucleotides read TGTGCCAGCAGCTTAGGACTAGCGGGAGGGCCGGCTAGCACAGATACGCAGTATTTT.

The genes are TRBV7-2 and TRBJ2-7, with D unresolved. This CDR3 comprises 14 residues. The germline V gene has CDR1 SGHTA and CDR2 FQGNSA. Trimming removed 5 bases at V and 0 bases at J, with 11 bases between. This CDR3 reads CASSPRRVSYEQYF. The CDR3 DNA follows: TGTGCCAGCAGCCCCCGCCGGGTCTCCTACGAGCAGTACTTC.

The chain combines TRBV2 with TRBJ2-1, with TRBD2 matching 9 bases. Trimming took 8 bases from V and 9 from J; bases not matched to a gene: 5. The CDR3 covers 12 residues. CDR1 is SNHLY and CDR2 is FYNNEI in the germline V gene. CDR3 region: CASPVAGVEQFF. CDR3 in DNA: TGTGCCAGCCCGGTAGCGGGAGTTGAGCAGTTCTTC.

The V and J genes are TRBV18 and TRBJ1-2; 7 nucleotides agree with TRBD1. J gave up 6 bases and V 6 bases, and 10 bases lay outside the gene matches. Germline lookup yields CDR1 KGHSH and CDR2 LQKENI. The CDR3 is made up of 14 amino acids. The CDR3 region is CASSQDRDRHGYTF. In DNA form, the CDR3 reads TGTGCCAGCTCCCAAGACAGGGACCGCCATGGCTACACCTTC.

V and J are TRBV4-1 and TRBJ2-1; D perhaps matches TRBD2 (6 bases). The germline V gene encodes CDR1 MGHRA and CDR2 YSYEKL. Trimming left V 5 bases short and J 2 bases short, with 10 bases between. This CDR3 has 14 amino acids. The CDR3 here is CASSLLAAYNEQFF. Written as DNA, the CDR3 is TGCGCCAGCAGCTTATTAGCGGCCTACAATGAGCAGTTCTTC.

The chain is built from TRBV5-1 and TRBJ2-2; tentative D call: TRBD1 (6 bases). The germline V gene encodes CDR1 SGHRS and CDR2 YFSETQ. V gave up 0 bases and J gave up 6 bases, with 12 bases separating them. The CDR3 loop spans 15 amino acids. The CDR3 bases are TGCGCCAGCAGCTTGGGTGGCAGGGGTGCCGGGGAGCTGTTTTTT. The encoded protein is CASSLGGRGAGELFF. Based on the CDR3 plus reference TRBV5-1 and TRBJ2-2, the full variable domain is KAGVTQTPRYLIKTRGQQVTLSCSPISGHRSVSWYQQTPGQGLQFLFEYFSETQRNKGNFPGRFSGRQFSNSRSEMNVSTLELGDSALYLCASSLGGRGAGELFFGEGSRLTVL.

Only one count was recorded for this clone. Written as DNA, the CDR3 is TGTGCCAGCAGAAAGGGACCACTCAAAGATTCACCCCTCCACTTT. Encoded protein: CASRKGPLKDSPLHF. V and J are TRBV6-5 and TRBJ1-6, with a weak D call TRBD1 (5 bases). CDR3 length equals 15 residues. CDR1 and CDR2 from the germline V gene are MNHEY and SVGAGI. V was shortened by 6 bases and J by 8 bases, with 17 bases between the two germline ends.

This chain connects TRBV7-9 to TRBJ1-1; D possibly corresponds to TRBD1 (5 bases). The CDR3 loop spans 14 amino acids. Germline CDR1 SEHNR, CDR2 FQNEAQ (reference sequence). V gave up 2 bases and J gave up 9 bases, with 16 bases separating them. CDR3 DNA sequence: TGTGCCAGCAGCTTACAGGGTCGGGAGTCACAAGCTTTCTTT. Its protein is CASSLQGRESQAFF.

The chain links TRBV28 to TRBJ1-3; unclear D gene. This CDR3 spans 16 amino acids. Germline V gives CDR1 MDHEN, CDR2 SYDVKM. Trimming cost V 5 bases and J 0 bases, with 14 bases left between them. CDR3: CASSPPPLNSGNTIYF. In DNA, the CDR3 is TGTGCCAGCAGTCCTCCCCCCCTCAACTCTGGAAACACCATATATTTT.

The genes are TRBV4-1 and TRBJ2-4; unclear D gene. The germline V gene has CDR1 MGHRA and CDR2 YSYEKL. The germline V and J ends were trimmed by 5 bases and 1 base, with 21 bases remaining between them. This CDR3 is 18 amino acids long. The DNA for the CDR3 is TGCGCCAGCAGCTCACGGACCGCCACCGATGGGGCCAAAAACATTCAGTACTTC. Its translation is CASSSRTATDGAKNIQYF.

CDR3 bases: TGTGCCAGCAACCAAGGGAATGAAAAACTGTTTTTT. It translates to CASNQGNEKLFF. This chain uses TRBV6-5 with TRBJ1-4; the D is unclear. This CDR3 region has 12 residues. Germline loops: CDR1 MNHEY, CDR2 SVGAGI. With 7 bases removed from V and 5 bases from J, the gap between germline ends came to 8 bases.

The chain is built from TRBV6-5 and TRBJ2-2, with D perhaps matching TRBD1 (6 bases). This CDR3 has 14 residues. CDR1 and CDR2 (germline): MNHEY, SVGAGI. V was shortened by 6 bases and J by 7 bases, with 15 bases between the two germline ends. The CDR3 is CASRGYRVIGELFF. The CDR3 region has the DNA TGTGCCAGCAGGGGTTACAGGGTAATCGGGGAGCTGTTTTTT.

The chain uses TRBV7-3 and TRBJ2-7; 7 bases agree with TRBD2. Germline CDR1 and CDR2: SGHTA and FQGTGA. The V gene end was trimmed by 5 bases and the J gene end by 6 bases; junction bases not matched to a gene: 7. This CDR3 comprises 13 residues. CDR3 coding DNA: TGTGCCAGCAGCGAAACCCTAGCGGCCGAGCAGTACTTC. The encoded protein is CASSETLAAEQYF.

This chain connects TRBV10-3 to TRBJ2-6, with TRBD1 identical over 9 bases. Germline assignment: CDR1 ENHRY and CDR2 SYGVKD. The CDR3 totals 17 residues. V was clipped by 9 bases and J by 0 bases; unmatched bases: 9. Here the CDR3 reads CAMAPGQGYSGANVLTF. The CDR3 coding sequence is TGTGCCATGGCCCCCGGACAGGGGTACTCTGGGGCCAACGTCCTGACTTTC.

The rearrangement joins TRBV28 to TRBJ2-5; 8 bases match TRBD1. The J call may be wrong; the DNA end is better matched by TRBJ2-7. CDR1 is MDHEN and CDR2 is SYDVKM in the germline V gene. The CDR3 extends over 16 amino acids. DNA of the CDR3: TGTGCCAGCAGTGGGCGACAGGGGTATCCCAATTACGAGCAGTACTTC. It codes for CASSGRQGYPNYEQYF.

V usage is TRBV29-1 and J usage is TRBJ2-1; tentatively, D is TRBD1 (6 bases). Germline lookup yields CDR1 SQVTM and CDR2 ANQGSEA. The ends were cut back, 3 bases at V and 7 bases at J, with 25 bases in the middle. The CDR3 extends over 17 amino acids. CDR3 sequence reads: CSVERFRGTAVGNEQFF. The CDR3 DNA reads TGCAGCGTTGAGAGATTCAGGGGAACAGCCGTGGGTAATGAGCAGTTCTTC.

V gene TRBV6-1 combines with J gene TRBJ1-6; TRBD1 matches 9 bases. Germline CDR1 MNHNS, CDR2 SASEGT. The CDR3 runs to 14 residues. The V gene end was trimmed by 10 bases and the J gene end by 7 bases; junction bases not matched to a gene: 8. Written as DNA, the CDR3 is TGTGCCAACCCAACAGGGGGCGAGAATTCACCCCTCCACTTT. The encoded protein is CANPTGGENSPLHF.

V and J are TRBV28 and TRBJ2-2; D might be TRBD1 (5 bases). V dropped 2 bases and J dropped 1 base, with 14 bases sitting between them. From germline, CDR1 is MDHEN and CDR2 SYDVKM. CDR3 length equals 17 residues. The CDR3 DNA reads as TGTGCCAGCAGTTTAAGGGGCCTGGCTAAGAACACCGGGGAGCTGTTTTTT. Translated: CASSLRGLAKNTGELFF.

The V gene is TRBV2, the J gene TRBJ1-5, with TRBD1 identical over 7 bases. The CDR3 sequence is 15 residues long. Germline V gene sequence: CDR1 SNHLY, CDR2 FYNNEI. With 6 bases clipped from V and 3 bases from J, the junction kept 8 bases outside the gene matches. This CDR3 is CASRWTGLDNQPQHF. CDR3 nucleotide sequence: TGTGCCAGCAGATGGACAGGATTGGACAATCAGCCCCAGCATTTT.

V gene TRBV2 combines with J gene TRBJ2-7; possible D gene TRBD2, 6 bases. CDR1 is SNHLY, CDR2 FYNNEI, per germline. CDR3 length: 15 amino acids. The V end was cut by 7 bases, the J end by 0 bases, with 16 bases between. CDR3 coding DNA: TGTGCCAGCACCTTCTCCGGGAGTCTCTCCTACGAGCAGTACTTC. Its protein is CASTFSGSLSYEQYF.

V gene TRBV5-4 combines with J gene TRBJ1-2; a possible D gene is TRBD1 (5 bases). The CDR3 is 15 amino acids. The germline V gene encodes CDR1 SGHNT and CDR2 YYREEE (reference sequence). Trimming removed 0 bases at V and 2 bases at J, with 11 bases between. The CDR3 loop reads CASSLVGGMNYGYTF. The CDR3 bases are TGTGCCAGCAGCTTGGTCGGGGGGATGAACTATGGCTACACCTTC.

The chain combines TRBV5-1 with TRBJ2-2; D call uncertain. Trimming removed 8 bases at V and 3 bases at J, with 8 bases between. The CDR3 runs 12 residues. Germline values: CDR1 SGHRS, CDR2 YFSETQ. The CDR3 here is CASAQYTGELFF. The CDR3 bases are TGCGCCAGTGCACAGTACACCGGGGAGCTGTTTTTT.

The J gene is TRBJ2-3, the V gene TRBV5-6, with 14 bases identical to TRBD2. The CDR3 sequence is 16 residues long. The germline gives CDR1 SGHDT, CDR2 YYEEEE. Trimming at V came to 3 bases and at J to 6 bases, leaving 6 bases not matched to a gene. The CDR3 is CASSSGLAGAIDTQYF. The CDR3 DNA reads as TGTGCCAGCAGCTCGGGACTAGCGGGAGCAATCGATACGCAGTATTTT.

This chain links TRBV19 with TRBJ2-1; D might be TRBD1 or TRBD2, each matching 5 bases. The V gene's germline CDR1 is LNHDA and CDR2 SQIVND (reference sequence). V gave up 6 bases and J gave up 6 bases, with 12 bases separating them. The CDR3 is 13 residues long. In DNA form, the CDR3 reads TGTGCCAGTAGCCCGGGACCATTCAATGAGCAGTTCTTC. It yields the protein CASSPGPFNEQFF.

J is TRBJ2-7 and V is TRBV28; a weak D match, TRBD2 (6 bases). Germline values: CDR1 MDHEN, CDR2 SYDVKM. V dropped 7 bases and J dropped 8 bases, with 12 bases sitting between them. The CDR3 sequence is 11 residues long. The CDR3 loop reads CASNLEGKQYF. The CDR3 DNA reads TGTGCCAGCAACTTGGAGGGGAAGCAGTACTTC. Looking up the rest from reference TRBV28 and TRBJ2-7 gives the full variable domain: DVKVTQSSRYLVKRTGEKVFLECVQDMDHENMFWYRQDPGLGLRLIYFSYDVKMKEKGDIPEGYSVSREKKERFSLILESASTNQTSMYLCASNLEGKQYFGPGTRLTVT.

The chain couples TRBV9 to TRBJ1-4; 9 bases match TRBD1. The CDR3 has 17 residues. Germline CDR1 reads SGDLS; CDR2 reads YYNGEE. J gave up 2 bases and V 0 bases, and 5 bases lay outside the gene matches. This CDR3 is CASSVGTGGRTNEKLFF. CDR3 nucleotides: TGTGCCAGCAGCGTAGGTACAGGGGGCCGGACTAATGAAAAACTGTTTTTT.

CDR3 in DNA: TGTGCCAGCAGCCGGGGGACTACTGGGCAGCCCCAGCATTTT. This translates into CASSRGTTGQPQHF. J is TRBJ1-5 and V is TRBV5-8, with a possible D match to TRBD1 (5 bases). Germline V lookup: CDR1 SGHTS, CDR2 YDEGEE. The CDR3 sequence is 14 residues long. V lost 4 bases to trimming and J lost 7 bases, with 15 bases between them.

The chain carries TRBV28 and TRBJ2-6; 10 nucleotides agree with TRBD1. J gave up 4 bases and V 5 bases, and 11 bases lay outside the gene matches. The CDR3 loop spans 18 amino acids. Germline V gene lookup returns CDR1 MDHEN and CDR2 SYDVKM. CDR3 in amino acids: CASSPPGQGSPGANVLTF. In nucleotides, the CDR3 is TGTGCCAGCAGTCCGCCGGGACAGGGGTCCCCCGGGGCCAACGTCCTGACTTTC.

This clone was seen just once. The chain is built from TRBV28 and TRBJ2-2; D remains ambiguous. Germline CDR1 is MDHEN and CDR2 is SYDVKM. The CDR3 totals 15 residues. V lost 3 bases to trimming and J lost 5 bases, with 13 bases between them. CDR3 coding DNA: TGTGCCAGCAGTTTTCCGGTCTTAAGGACCGGGGAGCTGTTTTTT. Residues: CASSFPVLRTGELFF. Drawing the rest from reference TRBV28 and TRBJ2-2, the complete variable domain is DVKVTQSSRYLVKRTGEKVFLECVQDMDHENMFWYRQDPGLGLRLIYFSYDVKMKEKGDIPEGYSVSREKKERFSLILESASTNQTSMYLCASSFPVLRTGELFFGEGSRLTVL.